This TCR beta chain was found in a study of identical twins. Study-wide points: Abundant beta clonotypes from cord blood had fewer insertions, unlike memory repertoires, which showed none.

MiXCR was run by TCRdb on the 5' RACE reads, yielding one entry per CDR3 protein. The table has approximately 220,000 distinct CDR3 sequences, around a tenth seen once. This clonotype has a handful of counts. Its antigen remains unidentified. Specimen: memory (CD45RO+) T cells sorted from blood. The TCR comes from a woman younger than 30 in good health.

The CDR3 protein is CASSGTVDQPQHF. The DNA for the CDR3 is TGTGCCAGCAGCGGGACAGTCGATCAGCCCCAGCATTTT. The chain couples TRBV12-3 or TRBV12-4 to TRBJ1-5, with TRBD1 identical over 7 bases. The CDR3 has 13 amino acids. The V and J ends lost 6 bases and 5 bases, in that order; junction bases with no gene match: 4.